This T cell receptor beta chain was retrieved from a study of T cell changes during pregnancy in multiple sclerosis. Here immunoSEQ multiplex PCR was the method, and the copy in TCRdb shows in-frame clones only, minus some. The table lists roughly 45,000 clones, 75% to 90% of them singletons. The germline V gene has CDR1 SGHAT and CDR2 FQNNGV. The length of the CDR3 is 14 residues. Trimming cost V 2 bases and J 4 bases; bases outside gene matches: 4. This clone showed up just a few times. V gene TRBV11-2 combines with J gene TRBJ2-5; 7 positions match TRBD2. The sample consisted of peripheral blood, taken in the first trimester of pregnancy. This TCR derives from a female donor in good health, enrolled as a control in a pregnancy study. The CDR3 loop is CASSLMGGRETQYF. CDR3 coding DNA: TGTGCCAGCAGCTTAATGGGAGGGAGAGAGACCCAGTACTTC.